This TCR beta chain was sequenced during a study of neurological immune-mediated disorders. TCRdb reprocessed the 5' RACE reads via MiXCR and lists one record per CDR3 protein. The sample holds tens of thousands of distinct CDR3 sequences, roughly 13% seen once. This clonotype was seen a few times. CDR1 is PRHDT and CDR2 is FYEKMQ in the germline V gene (reference sequence). This CDR3 is built from 14 residues. V was clipped by 7 bases and J by 8 bases; unmatched bases: 10. The receptor comes from a woman aged 60 to 75 with HTLV-1-associated myelopathy (HAM/TSP). The chain uses TRBV13 and TRBJ2-3; 9 bases map to TRBD2. Sequencing used PBMCs. As DNA, the CDR3 is TGTGCCAGCACTAAGACGGCGGGAGGGGTTACGCAGTATTTT. It is translated as CASTKTAGGVTQYF. The variable domain in full, with the rest retrieved from reference TRBV13 and TRBJ2-3, is AAGVIQSPRHLIKEKRETATLKCYPIPRHDTVYWYQQGPGQDPQFLISFYEKMQSDKGSIPDRFSAQQFSDYHSELNMSSLELGDSALYFCASTKTAGGVTQYFGPGTRLTVL.